This T cell receptor beta chain originates from a study of chemoradiotherapy in HPV16-positive cancers. Over chemoradiotherapy, repertoires were sampled more than once. The CDR3 contains 15 residues. Germline assignment: CDR1 MDHEN and CDR2 SYDVKM. The ends lost 6 bases at V and 7 bases at J; junction bases unmatched: 10. Sequenced by immunoSEQ multiplex PCR; TCRdb stores in-frame clones only, minus some. The data contain about 8,400 clones, roughly 88% of them singletons. The source of this sequence is a human donor with HPV-associated anogenital cancer. The J gene is TRBJ1-5, the V gene TRBV28; 9 nucleotides match TRBD1. Sequenced material: tumor tissue, taken from a patient who underwent chemoradiotherapy. The CDR3 protein is CASSPPGTGRQPQHF. The CDR3 nucleotides read TGTGCCAGCAGCCCTCCCGGGACAGGGAGGCAGCCCCAGCATTTT.